The 10 T cell receptor beta chains presented below share a single source sample, sequenced in a study of control samples from healthy donors and cancer patients. The repertoire was sequenced with immunoSEQ multiplex PCR; TCRdb's copy has only in-frame clones and lacks some. The profile covers about 160,000 clones, with over 85% appearing a single time and about 4% taken by the ten largest. Sequences were obtained from blood. The receptor source for this set is a woman aged 55-69 years in good health.

The chain uses TRBV25-1 and TRBJ2-3; D uncertain. The CDR3 runs 15 residues. Trimming pared 4 bases from V and 0 bases from J, leaving 11 bases between. CDR1 and CDR2 (germline): MGHDK, SYGVNS. This CDR3 is CASSALGASTDTQYF. As DNA, the CDR3 is TGTGCCAGCAGTGCCCTCGGAGCTAGCACAGATACGCAGTATTTT.

The chain combines TRBV3-1 (or the pseudogene TRBV3-2) with TRBJ1-5; the D is unclear. CDR1 is LGHDT and CDR2 is YNNKEL in the germline V gene (reference sequence). The CDR3 totals 16 residues. The V end was cut by 0 bases, the J end by 5 bases, with 14 bases between. This chain's CDR3 is CASSQDFVGVDQPQHF. The CDR3, as DNA: TGTGCCAGCAGCCAAGATTTTGTCGGGGTTGATCAGCCCCAGCATTTT.

The V and J genes are TRBV12-5 and TRBJ2-1; 8 positions match TRBD2. Germline CDR1 reads LGHNT; CDR2 reads FRNRAP. Trimming took 2 bases from V and 0 from J; bases not matched to a gene: 6. The CDR3 runs to 17 residues. The CDR3 DNA reads as TGTGCTAGTGGTTTGCCAACCGGGACTAGCTCCTACAATGAGCAGTTCTTC. Translation: CASGLPTGTSSYNEQFF. The complete variable domain, with remaining parts taken from reference TRBV12-5 and TRBJ2-1, reads DARVTQTPRHKVTEMGQEVTMRCQPILGHNTVFWYRQTMMQGLELLAYFRNRAPLDDSGMPKDRFSAEMPDATLATLKIQPSEPRDSAVYFCASGLPTGTSSYNEQFFGPGTRLTVL.

The gene calls are TRBV7-8 and TRBJ1-2; 8 bases map to TRBD1. CDR1 is SGHVS and CDR2 is FQNEAQ in the germline V gene. The junction had 8 bases not matched to a gene; V was cut back by 6 bases and J by 2 bases. The length of the CDR3 is 15 residues. The CDR3 region has the DNA TGTGCCAGCAGACTTGACAGGGGATCAAACTATGGCTACACCTTC. Encoded protein: CASRLDRGSNYGYTF. The whole variable domain, remainder taken from reference TRBV7-8 and TRBJ1-2, is GAGVSQSPRYKVAKRGQDVALRCDPISGHVSLFWYQQALGQGPEFLTYFQNEAQLDKSGLPSDRFFAERPEGSVSTLKIQRTQQEDSAVYLCASRLDRGSNYGYTFGSGTRLTVV.

This sequence joins TRBV12-3 or TRBV12-4 and TRBJ1-1, with unresolved D. The ends were cut back, 1 base at V and 8 bases at J, with 5 bases in the middle. CDR3 length: 11 residues. The chain's CDR3 is CASSLEGEAFF. CDR3 DNA sequence: TGTGCCAGCAGTTTAGAGGGAGAAGCTTTCTTT.

The chain combines TRBV7-2 with TRBJ2-1; a weak D match, TRBD2 (6 bases). Trimming removed 0 bases at V and 4 bases at J, with 10 bases between. The CDR3 runs 15 residues. Germline loops: CDR1 SGHTA, CDR2 FQGNSA. CDR3 bases: TGTGCCAGCAGCTTAGCGATCGGGAGATACAATGAGCAGTTCTTC. This encodes CASSLAIGRYNEQFF.

This chain uses TRBV29-1 with TRBJ2-1; D call uncertain. The germline V and J ends were trimmed by 7 bases and 2 bases, with 6 bases remaining between them. The germline gives CDR1 SQVTM, CDR2 ANQGSEA. This CDR3 contains 11 residues. The CDR3 loop reads CSASTYNEQFF. CDR3 nucleotides: TGCAGCGCCTCAACCTACAATGAGCAGTTCTTC.

This chain links TRBV6-5 with TRBJ2-3; 9 nucleotides align to TRBD2. Per the germline V gene, CDR1 is MNHEY and CDR2 is SVGAGI. V gave up 6 bases and J gave up 8 bases; unmatched junction bases: 9. The CDR3 is 14 residues long. The chain's CDR3 is CASRAAGGPGTQYF. The CDR3 DNA is TGTGCCAGCAGAGCGGCGGGGGGGCCGGGTACGCAGTATTTT.

CDR3 DNA sequence: TGTGCCAGCAGTTCGGGACAGGCCTATGGCTACACCTTC. Translating gives CASSSGQAYGYTF. The chain joins TRBV28 to TRBJ1-2, with TRBD1 matching 8 bases. CDR3 length: 13 residues. CDR1 and CDR2 from the germline V gene are MDHEN and SYDVKM. The V gene end was trimmed by 4 bases and the J gene end by 4 bases; junction bases not matched to a gene: 2.

The chain uses TRBV6-6 and TRBJ1-2; D uncertain. The germline V gene encodes CDR1 MNHNY and CDR2 SVGAGI (reference sequence). V lost 0 bases to trimming and J lost 5 bases, with 13 bases between them. This CDR3 spans 15 amino acids. CDR3 in amino acids: CASSYSPSFPYGYTF. As DNA, the CDR3 is TGTGCCAGCAGTTACTCGCCGAGCTTCCCGTATGGCTACACCTTC.